The next 13 T cell receptor beta chains were all read from a single sample in a study of sequential checkpoint blockade in melanoma. The sample's treatment: randomized to nivolumab then ipilimumab (arm A) or the reverse (arm B). Clones were sequenced by immunoSEQ multiplex PCR, and TCRdb holds only the in-frame ones, with some missing. This table holds approximately 12,000 clones, approximately 62% found once. The sample here was CD8+ T cells sorted from blood (inferred from file names), taken from a patient given nivolumab and ipilimumab in sequence. The origin of the receptors is a human donor with melanoma.

This sequence joins TRBV5-6 and TRBJ2-3; perhaps TRBD2 as D (5 bases). The germline V and J ends were trimmed by 0 bases and 7 bases, with 12 bases remaining between them. This CDR3 is built from 14 residues. CDR1 SGHDT and CDR2 YYEEEE come from the germline V gene. CDR3 DNA sequence: TGTGCCAGCAGCTTGGTGGAGGCCCCATATACGCAGTATTTT. It specifies CASSLVEAPYTQYF.

The chain carries TRBV5-1 and TRBJ1-2; 7 positions match TRBD1. The ends lost 1 base at V and 8 bases at J; junction bases unmatched: 5. The germline CDR1 and CDR2 sequences are SGHRS and YFSETQ. The CDR3 is 13 residues long. The CDR3 region has the DNA TGCGCCAGCAGCTTGCTCGGACAGGAGGGCTACACCTTC. Translating gives CASSLLGQEGYTF.

The chain carries TRBV29-1 and TRBJ2-1, with 10 bases matching TRBD2. The CDR3 extends over 14 amino acids. The junction had 8 bases not matched to a gene; V was cut back by 5 bases and J by 7 bases. Germline assignment: CDR1 SQVTM and CDR2 ANQGSEA. The CDR3 DNA follows: TGCAGCGTTCCCGAGCGGGGGGGAAGGAATGAGCAGTTCTTC. Protein sequence: CSVPERGGRNEQFF.

Points on this clone: The junction differs from germline at one of its ends, possibly a read error. The chain couples TRBV27 to TRBJ2-1; a weak D match, TRBD2 (5 bases). The germline gives CDR1 MNHEY, CDR2 SMNVEV (reference sequence). The CDR3 length is 13 residues. The DNA for the CDR3 is TGTGCCGCGGGTTTTAGCTCCTACAATGAGCGGTTCTTC. It specifies CAAGFSSYNERFF.

The chain combines TRBV7-8 with TRBJ1-5; TRBD1 is a possible D gene (6 bases). Trimming pared 4 bases from V and 6 bases from J, leaving 19 bases between. CDR3 length equals 16 residues. Per the germline V gene, CDR1 is SGHVS and CDR2 is FQNEAQ. The CDR3 DNA reads TGTGCCAGCAGCTCCGGGGGGGGGCAGGGAGGTCAGCCCCAGCATTTT. Its translation: CASSSGGGQGGQPQHF.

The chain joins TRBV2 to TRBJ2-2, with D possibly TRBD2 on 5 matching bases. Per germline, CDR1 SNHLY and CDR2 FYNNEI. The V end was cut by 7 bases, the J end by 2 bases, with 8 bases between. The length of the CDR3 is 13 residues. In DNA form, the CDR3 reads TGTGCCAGCACCTCGGGAAACACCGGGGAGCTGTTTTTT. Protein product: CASTSGNTGELFF.

The table lists this clone with a few counts. This sequence joins TRBV21-1 and TRBJ2-1; the table's D call of TRBD2 was not tested on the DNA. TRBV21-1 is designated a pseudogene. The CDR3 extends over 15 amino acids. DNA for the CDR3: TGTGCCAGCAGCAAAGGTCTGAGCTCCTACAATGAGCAGTTCTTC. It codes for CASSKGLSSYNEQFF.

V is TRBV18 and J is TRBJ2-7; 11 positions agree with TRBD1. The V and J ends lost 2 bases and 6 bases, in that order; junction bases with no gene match: 12. Germline loops: CDR1 KGHSH, CDR2 LQKENI. CDR3 length equals 17 residues. The chain's CDR3 is CASSPVYPGTGGREQYF. CDR3 DNA: TGTGCCAGCTCACCAGTTTATCCCGGGACAGGGGGACGCGAGCAGTACTTC.

This clone came up a few times. V gene TRBV6-1 combines with J gene TRBJ1-1; 9 bases fit TRBD1. The germline V gene has CDR1 MNHNS and CDR2 SASEGT. This CDR3 has 14 residues. V shed 6 bases, J shed 3 bases, and the junction held 5 bases outside the gene matches. CDR3 region: CASSLGTGHTEAFF. The CDR3 nucleotides are TGTGCCAGCAGCCTTGGGACAGGGCACACTGAAGCTTTCTTT.

The rearrangement links TRBV6-5 to TRBJ2-5; D might be TRBD2 (6 bases). The CDR3 is 16 amino acids. Germline V gene lookup returns CDR1 MNHEY and CDR2 SVGAGI. Trimming took off 1 base at V and 2 bases at J, with 14 bases between the two ends. CDR3 region: CASSYFGTALQETQYF. The CDR3, as DNA: TGTGCCAGCAGTTACTTTGGGACTGCGCTTCAAGAGACCCAGTACTTC.

The chain has TRBV9 and TRBJ2-3; 7 bases align to TRBD2. This CDR3 is built from 16 residues. The V gene's germline CDR1 is SGDLS and CDR2 YYNGEE. V lost 0 bases, J lost 2 bases, and 6 bases stayed unmatched. CDR3 protein: CASSVGWGGNTDTQYF. The CDR3 DNA is TGTGCCAGCAGCGTAGGGTGGGGGGGGAACACAGATACGCAGTATTTT.

The chain couples TRBV11-2 to TRBJ1-1, with TRBD1 as a possible D gene (5 bases). This CDR3 spans 14 amino acids. Germline CDR1 and CDR2: SGHAT and FQNNGV. The V gene lost 1 base and the J gene lost 0 bases, with 6 bases spanning the gap. The CDR3 loop is CASSLVGVNTEAFF. The CDR3 nucleotides read TGTGCCAGCAGCTTAGTAGGGGTGAACACTGAAGCTTTCTTT.

This sequence joins TRBV28 and TRBJ1-3; perhaps TRBD1 as D (5 bases). There are 15 residues in the CDR3. Germline CDR1 MDHEN, CDR2 SYDVKM. V was pared by 5 bases and J by 0 bases, with 11 bases between. CDR3 in DNA: TGTGCCAGCAGTCTCGACAGCTCCTCTGGAAACACCATATATTTT. Its translation is CASSLDSSSGNTIYF.